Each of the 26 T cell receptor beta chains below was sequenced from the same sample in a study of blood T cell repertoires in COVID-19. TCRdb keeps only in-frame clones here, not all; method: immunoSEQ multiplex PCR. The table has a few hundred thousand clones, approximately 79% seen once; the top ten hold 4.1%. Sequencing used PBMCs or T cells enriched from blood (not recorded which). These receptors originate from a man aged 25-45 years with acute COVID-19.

CDR3 protein: CASSDRGYEQYV. CDR3 coding DNA: TGTGCCAGCAGTGATCGGGGATACGAGCAGTACGTC. The rearrangement links TRBV6-1 to TRBJ2-7, with TRBD2 as a possible D gene (5 bases). Germline V gene data show CDR1 as MNHNS and CDR2 as SASEGT. V was pared by 3 bases and J by 4 bases, with 7 bases between. This CDR3 spans 12 amino acids.

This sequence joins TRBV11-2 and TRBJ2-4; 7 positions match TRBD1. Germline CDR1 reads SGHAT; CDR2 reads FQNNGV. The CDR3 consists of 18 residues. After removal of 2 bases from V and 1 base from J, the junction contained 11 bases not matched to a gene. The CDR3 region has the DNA TGTGCCAGCAGCTTAAGGAAACAGGGGAATTTTGCCAAAAACATTCAGTACTTC. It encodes CASSLRKQGNFAKNIQYF.

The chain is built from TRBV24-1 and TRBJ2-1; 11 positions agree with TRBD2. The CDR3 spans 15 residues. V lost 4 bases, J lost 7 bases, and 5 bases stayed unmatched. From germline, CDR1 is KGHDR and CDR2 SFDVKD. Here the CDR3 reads CATSEVTSGKNEQFF. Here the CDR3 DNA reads TGTGCCACCAGTGAGGTGACTAGCGGGAAGAATGAGCAGTTCTTC.

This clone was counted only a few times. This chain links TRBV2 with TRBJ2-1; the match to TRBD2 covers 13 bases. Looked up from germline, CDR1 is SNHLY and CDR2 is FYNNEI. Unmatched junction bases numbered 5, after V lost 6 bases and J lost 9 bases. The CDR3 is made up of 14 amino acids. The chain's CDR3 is CASREGLAGSEQFF. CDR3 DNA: TGTGCCAGCAGAGAGGGACTAGCGGGAAGTGAGCAGTTCTTC.

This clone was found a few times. The CDR3 bases are TGTGCCAGCAGCCCGACTGGGTCCCCTATCTATGGCTACACCTTC. Protein product: CASSPTGSPIYGYTF. The rearrangement uses TRBV5-5 and TRBJ1-2; no reliable D call. Trimming removed 4 bases from V and 4 bases from J, with 17 bases in between. Germline V gene lookup returns CDR1 SGHKS and CDR2 YYEKEE (reference sequence). CDR3 length: 15 residues.

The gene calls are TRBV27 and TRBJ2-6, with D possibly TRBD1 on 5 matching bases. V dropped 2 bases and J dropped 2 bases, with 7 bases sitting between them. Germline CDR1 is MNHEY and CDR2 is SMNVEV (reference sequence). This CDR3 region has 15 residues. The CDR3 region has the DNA TGTGCCAGCAGTTTAACAGGCACTGGGGCCAACGTCCTGACTTTC. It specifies CASSLTGTGANVLTF. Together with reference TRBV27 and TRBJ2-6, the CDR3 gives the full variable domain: EAQVTQNPRYLITVTGKKLTVTCSQNMNHEYMSWYRQDPGLGLRQIYYSMNVEVTDKGDVPEGYKVSRKEKRNFPLILESPSPNQTSLYFCASSLTGTGANVLTFGAGSRLTVL.

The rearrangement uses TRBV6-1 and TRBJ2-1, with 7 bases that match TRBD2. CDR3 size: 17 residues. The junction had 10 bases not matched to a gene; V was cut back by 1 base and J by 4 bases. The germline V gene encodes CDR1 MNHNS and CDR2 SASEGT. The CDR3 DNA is TGTGCCAGCAGTGAAGGGTGGGAGGGCCTCACTTACAATGAGCAGTTCTTC. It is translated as CASSEGWEGLTYNEQFF.

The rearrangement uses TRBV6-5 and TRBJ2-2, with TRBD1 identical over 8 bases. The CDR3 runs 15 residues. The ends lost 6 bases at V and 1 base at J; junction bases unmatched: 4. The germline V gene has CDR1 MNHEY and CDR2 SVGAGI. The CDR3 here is CASRTGQGNTGELFF. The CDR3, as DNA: TGTGCCAGCAGAACTGGACAGGGGAACACCGGGGAGCTGTTTTTT.

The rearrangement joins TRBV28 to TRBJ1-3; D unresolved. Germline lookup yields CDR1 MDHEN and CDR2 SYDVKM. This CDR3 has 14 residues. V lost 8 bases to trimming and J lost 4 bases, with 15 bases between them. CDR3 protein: CASGQSAEGNTIYF. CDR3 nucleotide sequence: TGTGCCAGCGGCCAATCGGCGGAGGGAAACACCATATATTTT.

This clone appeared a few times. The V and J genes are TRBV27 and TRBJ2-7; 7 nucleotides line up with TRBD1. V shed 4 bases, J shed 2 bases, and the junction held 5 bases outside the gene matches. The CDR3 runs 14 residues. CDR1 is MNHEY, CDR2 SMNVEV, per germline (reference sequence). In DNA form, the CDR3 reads TGTGCCAGCAGTTCCAGGGGGAAACCCTACGAGCAGTACGTC. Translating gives CASSSRGKPYEQYV.

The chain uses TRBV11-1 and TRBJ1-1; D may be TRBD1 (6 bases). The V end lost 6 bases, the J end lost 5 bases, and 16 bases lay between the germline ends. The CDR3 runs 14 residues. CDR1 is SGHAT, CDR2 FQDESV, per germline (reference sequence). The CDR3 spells CASRGEARGTEAFF. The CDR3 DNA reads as TGTGCCAGCAGGGGGGAAGCCAGGGGAACTGAAGCTTTCTTT.

DNA for the CDR3: TGTGCTAGTGGTCCATCGGGGGACAGGAATGAAAAACTGTTTTTT. As protein: CASGPSGDRNEKLFF. This sequence joins TRBV12-5 and TRBJ1-4; 8 bases map to TRBD1. The V and J ends lost 5 bases and 5 bases, in that order; junction bases with no gene match: 7. This CDR3 has 15 residues. The V gene's germline CDR1 is LGHNT and CDR2 FRNRAP.

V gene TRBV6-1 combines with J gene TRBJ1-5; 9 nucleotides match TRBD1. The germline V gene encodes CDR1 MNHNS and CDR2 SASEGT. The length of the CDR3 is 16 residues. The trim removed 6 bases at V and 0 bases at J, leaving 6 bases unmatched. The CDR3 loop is CASREQGAHSNQPQHF. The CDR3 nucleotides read TGTGCCAGCAGGGAACAGGGGGCTCATAGCAATCAGCCCCAGCATTTT.

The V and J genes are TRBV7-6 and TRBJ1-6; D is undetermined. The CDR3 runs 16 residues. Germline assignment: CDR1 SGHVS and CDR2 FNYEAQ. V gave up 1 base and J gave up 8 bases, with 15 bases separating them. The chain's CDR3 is CASSLVAGSPHSPLHF. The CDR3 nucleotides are TGTGCCAGCAGCTTAGTAGCGGGGTCTCCTCATTCACCCCTCCACTTT.

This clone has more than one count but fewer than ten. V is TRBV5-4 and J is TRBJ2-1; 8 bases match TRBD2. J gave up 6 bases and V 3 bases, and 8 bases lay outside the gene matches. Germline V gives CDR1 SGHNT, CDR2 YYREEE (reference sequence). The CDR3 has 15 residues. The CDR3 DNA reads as TGTGCCAGCAGCTCCGGGACTAGTTATGTCAATGAGCAGTTCTTC. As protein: CASSSGTSYVNEQFF.

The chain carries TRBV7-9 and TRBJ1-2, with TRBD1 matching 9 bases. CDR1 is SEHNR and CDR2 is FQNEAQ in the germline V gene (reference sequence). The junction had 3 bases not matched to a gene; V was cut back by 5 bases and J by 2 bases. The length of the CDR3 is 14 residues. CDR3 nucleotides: TGTGCCAGCAGCCTAGGGACAGGGAACTATGGCTACACCTTC. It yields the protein CASSLGTGNYGYTF.

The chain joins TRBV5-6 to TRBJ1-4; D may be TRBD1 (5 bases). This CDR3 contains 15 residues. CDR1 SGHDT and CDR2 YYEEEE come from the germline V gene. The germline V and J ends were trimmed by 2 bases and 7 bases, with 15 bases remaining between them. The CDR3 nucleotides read TGTGCCAGCAGCTTTTCCCAGGGTCTAGGTGAAAAACTGTTTTTT. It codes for CASSFSQGLGEKLFF.

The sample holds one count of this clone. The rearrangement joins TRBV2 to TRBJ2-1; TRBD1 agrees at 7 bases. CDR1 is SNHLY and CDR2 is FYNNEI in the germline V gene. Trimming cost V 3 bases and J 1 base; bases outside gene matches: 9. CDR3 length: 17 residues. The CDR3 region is CASSEDRPAGSYNEQFF. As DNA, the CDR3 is TGTGCCAGCAGTGAGGACAGGCCCGCAGGGTCCTACAATGAGCAGTTCTTC.

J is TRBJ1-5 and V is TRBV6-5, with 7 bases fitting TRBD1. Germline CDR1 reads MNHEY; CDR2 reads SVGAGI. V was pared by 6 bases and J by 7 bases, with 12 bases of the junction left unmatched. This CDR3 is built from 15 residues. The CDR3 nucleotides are TGTGCCAGCAGCGGAGGGGGCAGGGTCTGGCAGCCCCAGCATTTT. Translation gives CASSGGGRVWQPQHF.

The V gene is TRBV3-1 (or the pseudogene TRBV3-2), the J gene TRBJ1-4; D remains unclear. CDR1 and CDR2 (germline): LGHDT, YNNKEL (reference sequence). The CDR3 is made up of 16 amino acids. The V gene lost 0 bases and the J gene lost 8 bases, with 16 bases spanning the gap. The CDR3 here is CASSQDVQATNEKLFF. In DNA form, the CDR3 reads TGTGCCAGCAGCCAAGATGTGCAGGCCACGAACGAAAAACTGTTTTTT.

CDR3 loop: CASSQQPAGYYNEQFF. DNA for the CDR3: TGTGCCAGCAGCCAGCAGCCGGCAGGGTACTACAATGAGCAGTTCTTC. The chain employs TRBV14 and TRBJ2-1; TRBD1 might be the D (5 bases). CDR3 length: 16 amino acids. Germline CDR1 SGHDN, CDR2 FVKESK. With 3 bases removed from V and 3 bases from J, the gap between germline ends came to 15 bases.

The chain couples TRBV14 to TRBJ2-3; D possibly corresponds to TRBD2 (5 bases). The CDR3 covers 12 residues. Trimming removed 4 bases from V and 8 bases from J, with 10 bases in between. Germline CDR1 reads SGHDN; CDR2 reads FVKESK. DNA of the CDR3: TGTGCCAGCAGCCCTGGAGGAGGTACGCAGTATTTT. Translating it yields CASSPGGGTQYF.

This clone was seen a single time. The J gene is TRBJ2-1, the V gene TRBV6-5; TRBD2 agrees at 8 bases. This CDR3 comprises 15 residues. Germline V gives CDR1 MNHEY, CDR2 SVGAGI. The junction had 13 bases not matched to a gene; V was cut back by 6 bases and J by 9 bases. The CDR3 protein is CASRRGGTTGLEQFF. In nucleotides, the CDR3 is TGTGCCAGCAGACGGGGGGGGACAACTGGACTTGAGCAGTTCTTC.

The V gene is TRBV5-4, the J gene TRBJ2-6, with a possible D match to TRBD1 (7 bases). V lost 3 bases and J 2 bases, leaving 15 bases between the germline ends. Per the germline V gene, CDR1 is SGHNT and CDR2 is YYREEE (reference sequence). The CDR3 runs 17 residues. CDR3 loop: CASSYGGQGAGANVLTF. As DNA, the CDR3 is TGTGCCAGCAGCTATGGGGGGCAGGGGGCTGGGGCCAACGTCCTGACTTTC.

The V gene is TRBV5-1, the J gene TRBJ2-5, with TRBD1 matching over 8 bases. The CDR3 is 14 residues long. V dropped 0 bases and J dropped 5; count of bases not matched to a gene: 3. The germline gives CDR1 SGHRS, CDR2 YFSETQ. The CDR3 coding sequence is TGCGCCAGCAGCTTGGCAGGGGGCCGGGAGACCCAGTACTTC. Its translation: CASSLAGGRETQYF.

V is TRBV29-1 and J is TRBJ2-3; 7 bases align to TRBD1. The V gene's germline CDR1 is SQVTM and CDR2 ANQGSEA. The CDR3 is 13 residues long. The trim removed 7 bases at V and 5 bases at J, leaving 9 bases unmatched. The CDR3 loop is CSAETGSGDTQYF. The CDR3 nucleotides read TGCAGCGCAGAGACAGGGAGCGGAGATACGCAGTATTTT.